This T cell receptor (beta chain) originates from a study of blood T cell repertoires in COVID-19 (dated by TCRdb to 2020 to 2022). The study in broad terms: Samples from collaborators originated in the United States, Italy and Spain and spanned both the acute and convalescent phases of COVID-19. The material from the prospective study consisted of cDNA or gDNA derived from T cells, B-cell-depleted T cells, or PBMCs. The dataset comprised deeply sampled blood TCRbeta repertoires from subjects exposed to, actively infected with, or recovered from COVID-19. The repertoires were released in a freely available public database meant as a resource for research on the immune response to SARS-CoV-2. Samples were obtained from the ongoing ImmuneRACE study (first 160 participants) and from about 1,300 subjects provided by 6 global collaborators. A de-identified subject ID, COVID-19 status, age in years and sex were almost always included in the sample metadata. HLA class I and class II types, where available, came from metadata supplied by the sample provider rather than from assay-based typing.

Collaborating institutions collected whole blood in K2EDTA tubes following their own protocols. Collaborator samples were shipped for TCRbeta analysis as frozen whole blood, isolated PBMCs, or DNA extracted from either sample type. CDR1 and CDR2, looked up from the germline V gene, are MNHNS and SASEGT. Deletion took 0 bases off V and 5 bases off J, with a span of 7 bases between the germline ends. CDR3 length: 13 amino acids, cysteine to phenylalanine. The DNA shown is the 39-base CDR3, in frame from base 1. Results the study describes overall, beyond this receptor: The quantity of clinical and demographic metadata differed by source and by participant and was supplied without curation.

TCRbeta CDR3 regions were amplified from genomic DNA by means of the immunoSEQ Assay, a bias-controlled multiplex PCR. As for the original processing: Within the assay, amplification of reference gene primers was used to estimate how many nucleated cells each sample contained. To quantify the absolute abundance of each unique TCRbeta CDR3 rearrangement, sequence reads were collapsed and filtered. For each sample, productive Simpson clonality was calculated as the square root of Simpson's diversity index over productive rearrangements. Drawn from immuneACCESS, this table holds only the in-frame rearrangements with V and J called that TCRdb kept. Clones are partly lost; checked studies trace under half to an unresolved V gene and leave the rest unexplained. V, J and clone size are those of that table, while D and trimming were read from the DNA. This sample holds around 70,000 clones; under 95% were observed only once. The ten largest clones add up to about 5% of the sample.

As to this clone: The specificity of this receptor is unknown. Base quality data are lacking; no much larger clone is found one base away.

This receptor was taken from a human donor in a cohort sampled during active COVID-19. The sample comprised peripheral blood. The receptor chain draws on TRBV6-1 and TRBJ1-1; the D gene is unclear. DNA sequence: TGTGCCAGCAGTGAAGCGAGGGTTACTGAAGCTTTCTTT. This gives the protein CASSEARVTEAFF.